This T cell receptor (beta chain) was identified during a study of T cells in narcolepsy. Background on the study: Enrolled donors included narcolepsy type 1 or type 2 patients and healthy controls.

The repertoire was sequenced with immunoSEQ multiplex PCR; TCRdb's copy has only in-frame clones and lacks some. The repertoire consists of 30,000 to 35,000 clones, with around 90% occurring once and the leading ten covering 0.83%. Points from the study as a whole: Autoreactive clonotypes reportedly recurred in blood of same and different patients, not controls. HCRT-specific and TRIB2-specific autoreactive clonotypes appeared among same-patient CSF and blood CD4+ clonotypes.

Germline V gene lookup returns CDR1 MDHEN and CDR2 SYDVKM. Deletions cut 4 bases from V and 7 bases from J, with 8 bases between. CDR3 size: 12 residues. Turning to this clone: Its antigen is unknown.

The chain recombines TRBV28 with TRBJ1-5; a weak D match, TRBD1 (5 bases). The sequence was obtained from a human donor with narcolepsy. Material for sequencing was CD45RA- memory CD4+ T cells from PBMCs. The CDR3: CASSSGQQPQHF. The CDR3, as DNA: TGTGCCAGCAGTTCAGGGCAGCAGCCCCAGCATTTT.